The entry below gives a single T cell receptor beta chain sequence along with its context. V shed 3 bases and J shed 6 bases, with 10 bases lying between them. CDR3 length equals 12 residues. Germline V lookup: CDR1 SGHRS, CDR2 YFSETQ. Generated by immunoSEQ multiplex PCR, the TCRdb table keeps only in-frame clones and is missing some. The sample lists 8,700 or so clones, roughly 91% occurring once. The data derive from a study of technical replicates of blood from a few donors. The TCR comes from a human donor in good health. The V call is TRBV5-1, the J call TRBJ2-7, with D maybe TRBD1 (6 bases). Input material: PBMCs. This chain's CDR3 is CASSSQGREQYF. The CDR3 DNA reads TGCGCCAGCAGCTCCCAGGGGCGCGAGCAGTACTTC.